This TCR beta chain was captured in a study of cytomegalovirus exposure and HLA in healthy donors. Study-level background: The use of the same platform for the 120 validation repertoires and the approximately 730 first-cohort repertoires was reported by a later analysis.

Sequencing used immunoSEQ multiplex PCR; TCRdb keeps in-frame clones, though not all of them. In the table there are about 73,000 clones, 80% to 90% of which are singletons. Overall study results and limits: Whilst most TCR sequences proved rare, a subset of public TCRs occurred across many donors. The tendency of first-cohort TCR clusters to co-occur in the roughly 130 validation repertoires emerged from a later analysis. Researchers catalogued roughly 150 TCR beta chains as cytomegalovirus-associated.

CDR1 and CDR2 from the germline V gene are KGHSH and LQKENI. V lost 4 bases and J lost 5; bases outside the gene matches: 8. The CDR3 loop spans 15 amino acids. A note on this clone: Its antigen is still unknown.

The gene calls are TRBV18 and TRBJ1-5, with 7 bases lining up with TRBD1. Sample: PBMCs. The receptor was derived from a woman aged 18-35 years in good health and CMV-seropositive. In DNA, the CDR3 is TGTGCCAGCTCACTACGGACAGGAGAATATCAGCCCCAGCATTTT. Translated, it gives CASSLRTGEYQPQHF. The whole variable domain, filled in from reference TRBV18 and TRBJ1-5, reads NAGVMQNPRHLVRRRGQEARLRCSPMKGHSHVYWYRQLPEEGLKFMVYLQKENIIDESGMPKERFSAEFPKEGPSILRIQQVVRGDSAAYFCASSLRTGEYQPQHFGDGTRLSIL.